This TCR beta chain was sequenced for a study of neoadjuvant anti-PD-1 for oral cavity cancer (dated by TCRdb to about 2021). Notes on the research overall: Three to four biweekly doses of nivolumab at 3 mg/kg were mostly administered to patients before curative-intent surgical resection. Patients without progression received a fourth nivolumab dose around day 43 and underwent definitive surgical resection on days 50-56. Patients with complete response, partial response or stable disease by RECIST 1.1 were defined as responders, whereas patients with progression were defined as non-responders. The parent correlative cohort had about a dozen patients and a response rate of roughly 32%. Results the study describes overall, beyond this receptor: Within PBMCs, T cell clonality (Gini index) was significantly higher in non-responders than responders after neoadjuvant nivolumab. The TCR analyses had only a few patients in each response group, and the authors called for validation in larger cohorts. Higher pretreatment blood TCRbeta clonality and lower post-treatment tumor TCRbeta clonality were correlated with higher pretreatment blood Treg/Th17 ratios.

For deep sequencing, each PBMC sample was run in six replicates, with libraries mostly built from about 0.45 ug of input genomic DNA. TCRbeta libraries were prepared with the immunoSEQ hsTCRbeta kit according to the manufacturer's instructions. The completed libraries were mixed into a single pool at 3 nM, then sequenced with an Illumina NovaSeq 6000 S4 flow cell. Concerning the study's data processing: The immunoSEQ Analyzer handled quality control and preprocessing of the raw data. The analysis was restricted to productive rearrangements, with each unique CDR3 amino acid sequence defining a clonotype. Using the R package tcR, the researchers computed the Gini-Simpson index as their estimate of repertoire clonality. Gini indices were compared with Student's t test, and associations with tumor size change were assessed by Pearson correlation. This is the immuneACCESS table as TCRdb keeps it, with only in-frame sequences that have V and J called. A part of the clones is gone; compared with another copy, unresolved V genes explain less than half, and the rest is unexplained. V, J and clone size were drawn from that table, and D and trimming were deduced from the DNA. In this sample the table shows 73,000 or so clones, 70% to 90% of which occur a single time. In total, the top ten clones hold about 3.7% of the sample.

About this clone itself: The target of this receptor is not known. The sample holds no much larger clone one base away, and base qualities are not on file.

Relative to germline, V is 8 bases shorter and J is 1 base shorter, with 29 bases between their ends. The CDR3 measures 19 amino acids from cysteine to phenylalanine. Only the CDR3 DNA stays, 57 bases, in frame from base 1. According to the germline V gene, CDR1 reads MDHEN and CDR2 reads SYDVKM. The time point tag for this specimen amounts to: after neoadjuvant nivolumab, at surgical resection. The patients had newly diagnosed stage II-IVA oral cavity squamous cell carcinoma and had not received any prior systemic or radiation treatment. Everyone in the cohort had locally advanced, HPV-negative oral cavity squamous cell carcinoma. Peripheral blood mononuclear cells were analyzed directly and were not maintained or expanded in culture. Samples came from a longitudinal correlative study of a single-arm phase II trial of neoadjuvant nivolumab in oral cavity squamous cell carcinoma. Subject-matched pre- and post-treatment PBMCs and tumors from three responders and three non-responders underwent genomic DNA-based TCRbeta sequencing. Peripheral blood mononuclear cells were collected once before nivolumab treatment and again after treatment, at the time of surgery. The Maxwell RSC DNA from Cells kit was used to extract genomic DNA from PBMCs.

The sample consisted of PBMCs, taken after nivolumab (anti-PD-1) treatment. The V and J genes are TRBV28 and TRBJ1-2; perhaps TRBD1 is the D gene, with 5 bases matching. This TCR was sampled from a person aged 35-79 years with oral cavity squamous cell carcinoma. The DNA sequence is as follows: TGTGCCAGCCAGGCCGGGGGGTCCGGACTCATACACCTTAACTATGGCTACACCTTC. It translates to CASQAGGSGLIHLNYGYTF.